Sequencing of this TCR beta chain was carried out in a study of T cell responses to AZD1222 COVID-19 vaccine. Broader study findings: Clonal diversity may have been underestimated in mostly white British donors.

Germline V gives CDR1 LNHDA, CDR2 SQIVND (reference sequence). The CDR3 consists of 14 residues. The V end lost 5 bases, the J end lost 0 bases, and 11 bases lay between the germline ends. Regarding this clone: Its antigen is as yet unknown.

Method: immunoSEQ multiplex PCR; TCRdb's copy keeps in-frame clones and lacks some. This table holds around 160,000 clones, 89% found once. This chain uses TRBV19 with TRBJ2-7, with a weak D call TRBD2 (6 bases). The sequencing used peripheral blood, collected on day 0 of AZD1222 vaccination. This receptor was obtained from an adult in good health. The CDR3 is CASSGAGFSYEQYF. The CDR3 region has the DNA TGTGCCAGTAGTGGGGCGGGATTCTCCTACGAGCAGTACTTC.